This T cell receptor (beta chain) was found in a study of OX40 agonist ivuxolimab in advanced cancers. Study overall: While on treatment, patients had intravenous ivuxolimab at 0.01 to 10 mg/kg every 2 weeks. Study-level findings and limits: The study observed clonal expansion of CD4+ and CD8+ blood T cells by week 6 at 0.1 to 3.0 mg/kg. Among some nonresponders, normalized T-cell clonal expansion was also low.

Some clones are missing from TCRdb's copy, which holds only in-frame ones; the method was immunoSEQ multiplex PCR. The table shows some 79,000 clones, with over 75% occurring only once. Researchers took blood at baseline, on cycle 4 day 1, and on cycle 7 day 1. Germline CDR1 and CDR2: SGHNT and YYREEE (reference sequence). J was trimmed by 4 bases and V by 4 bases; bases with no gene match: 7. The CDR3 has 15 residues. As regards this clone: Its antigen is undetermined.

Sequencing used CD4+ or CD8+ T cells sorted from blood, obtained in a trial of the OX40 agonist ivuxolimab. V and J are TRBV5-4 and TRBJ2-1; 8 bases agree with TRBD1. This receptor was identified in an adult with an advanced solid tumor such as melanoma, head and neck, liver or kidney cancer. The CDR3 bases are TGTGCCAGCAGCCCAGGGGGCGGGGAATACAATGAGCAGTTCTTC. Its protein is CASSPGGGEYNEQFF.